This TCR beta chain derives from a study of cytomegalovirus exposure and HLA in healthy donors. Data came from immunoSEQ multiplex PCR; TCRdb stores just in-frame clones and leaves some out. The sample lists roughly 140,000 clones; about 89% were seen once. Germline loops: CDR1 MDHEN, CDR2 SYDVKM. This CDR3 has 15 amino acids. V lost 4 bases to trimming and J lost 5 bases; unmatched junction nucleotides: 11. The TCR originated in a man younger than 30 in good health and CMV-seronegative. The J gene is TRBJ2-7, the V gene TRBV28; 7 bases line up with TRBD1. The sequencing input was PBMCs. CDR3 region: CASSSPTGRKDEQYF. Written as DNA, the CDR3 is TGTGCCAGCAGTTCTCCGACAGGGCGGAAAGACGAGCAGTACTTC.